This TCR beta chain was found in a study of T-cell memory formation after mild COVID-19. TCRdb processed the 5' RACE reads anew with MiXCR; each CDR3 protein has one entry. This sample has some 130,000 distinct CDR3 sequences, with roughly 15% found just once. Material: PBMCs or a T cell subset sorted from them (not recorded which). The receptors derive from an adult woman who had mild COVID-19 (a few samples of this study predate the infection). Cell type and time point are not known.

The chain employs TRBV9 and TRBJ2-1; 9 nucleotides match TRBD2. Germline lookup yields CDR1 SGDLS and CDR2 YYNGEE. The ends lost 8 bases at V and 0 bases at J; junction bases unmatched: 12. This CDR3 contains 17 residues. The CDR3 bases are TGTGCCAGTGGTAGTAGGACTAGCGATAGCTCCTACAATGAGCAGTTCTTC. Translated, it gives CASGSRTSDSSYNEQFF. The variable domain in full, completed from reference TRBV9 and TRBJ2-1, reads DSGVTQTPKHLITATGQRVTLRCSPRSGDLSVYWYQQSLDQGLQFLIQYYNGEERAKGNILERFSAQQFPDLHSELNLSSLELGDSALYFCASGSRTSDSSYNEQFFGPGTRLTVL.